One T cell receptor beta chain is described in this entry. Its specificity is not known. These data originate in a study of T cell repertoires in cytomegalovirus infection. Study information: Evidence of both CMV infection and a matching HLA type came from public TCR beta signatures.

The ends lost 0 bases at V and 5 bases at J; junction bases unmatched: 6. Germline loops: CDR1 SGHNT, CDR2 YYREEE (reference sequence). This CDR3 has 16 residues. TCRdb fed the reads into MiXCR, producing one record per CDR3 protein. The data contain approximately 990,000 distinct CDR3 sequences, approximately 30% of them singletons. Sequencing was performed on cultured CD8+ T cells from PBMCs, taken from culture after CMV antigen stimulation. This sequence originates from a human donor in good health (CMV status not recorded). Some clones in this sample may be carry-over from other donors' samples. This chain connects TRBV5-4 to TRBJ2-5, with 11 bases aligning to TRBD1. In nucleotides, the CDR3 is TGTGCCAGCAGCTTGGCTGGACAGGGGGCCCGGGAGACCCAGTACTTC. Protein product: CASSLAGQGARETQYF.